Each of the 17 T cell receptor beta chains below was sequenced from the same sample in a study of T cells in Graves' hyperthyroidism and ophthalmopathy. Amplified TCR beta CDR3 regions derived from RNA transcripts. The HTBI set primed first-round TCR CDR3 RT-PCR. From the multiplex PCR reads, TCRdb called clonotypes with MiXCR, one entry per CDR3 protein. The sample contains approximately 590,000 distinct CDR3 sequences, about a sixth of which appear only once. Material: blood. These receptors all stem from a woman aged 30 to 39 with Graves' hyperthyroidism.

The table lists this clonotype with many counts. The V and J genes are TRBV7-2 and TRBJ2-2; the D gene is possibly TRBD2 (5 bases). The CDR3 totals 15 residues. The V gene lost 5 bases and the J gene lost 5 bases, with 15 bases spanning the gap. Germline V gene sequence: CDR1 SGHTA, CDR2 FQGNSA. The CDR3 coding sequence is TGTGCCAGCAGCGCGCGGACCCGCGGGACCGGGGAGCTGTTTTTT. The encoded protein is CASSARTRGTGELFF.

About this clonotype: A much larger clone sits a single nucleotide away, making a read error possible. The V and J genes are TRBV10-3 and TRBJ2-7; D is possibly TRBD2 (5 bases). There are 15 residues in the CDR3. Germline V gene data show CDR1 as ENHRY and CDR2 as SYGVKD. The V gene lost 6 bases and the J gene lost 7 bases, with 22 bases spanning the gap. The CDR3: CAIRTTGLAPLEQYF. The CDR3 bases are TGTGCCATCAGGACGACTGGGCTAGCACCCTTGGAGCAGTACTTC.

The J gene is TRBJ2-2, the V gene TRBV28; 15 bases match TRBD2. Unmatched junction bases numbered 5, after V lost 6 bases and J lost 9 bases. The germline V gene has CDR1 MDHEN and CDR2 SYDVKM. This CDR3 has 15 residues. The CDR3 bases are TGTGCCAGCAGACGGACTAGCGGGAGGGCCAGGGAGCTGTTTTTT. Its translation is CASRRTSGRARELFF.

This clonotype was recorded many times. The rearrangement joins TRBV12-3 or TRBV12-4 to TRBJ2-3; 7 nucleotides align to TRBD2. J gave up 0 bases and V 5 bases, and 8 bases lay outside the gene matches. This CDR3 contains 16 residues. The CDR3 coding sequence is TGTGCCAGCAGTCCAACCCTAGCGGCTAGCACAGATACGCAGTATTTT. It encodes CASSPTLAASTDTQYF.

This chain connects TRBV20-1 to TRBJ1-3; 7 positions agree with TRBD1. V lost 5 bases and J lost 9; bases outside the gene matches: 10. Germline CDR1 is DFQATT and CDR2 is SNEGSKA (reference sequence). This CDR3 is 13 amino acids long. The CDR3 DNA follows: TGCAGTGCTCCCGGACAGGACCGGTCCACCATATATTTT. This codes for CSAPGQDRSTIYF.

CDR3 nucleotide sequence: TGCGCCAGCAGACCGGGACAGGAGTATTCACCCCTCCACTTT. Translated: CASRPGQEYSPLHF. The V call is TRBV5-1, the J call TRBJ1-6; 8 positions agree with TRBD1. The CDR3 runs 14 residues. Germline V gene sequence: CDR1 SGHRS, CDR2 YFSETQ. Losses at the gene ends were 5 bases for V and 8 bases for J; bases not matched to a gene: 6.

This chain links TRBV6-5 with TRBJ1-5; weak D call: TRBD1 (5 bases). This CDR3 comprises 13 residues. The V gene's germline CDR1 is MNHEY and CDR2 SVGAGI. Trimming left V 5 bases short and J 4 bases short, with 9 bases between. Written as DNA, the CDR3 is TGTGCCAGCAGTAACGGGGGGAATCAGCCCCAGCATTTT. It translates to CASSNGGNQPQHF.

At least ten counts were recorded for this clonotype. The J gene is TRBJ1-6, the V gene TRBV5-5; D ambiguous. V was trimmed by 5 bases and J by 14 bases, leaving 11 bases between them. The CDR3 runs to 11 residues. The germline CDR1 and CDR2 sequences are SGHKS and YYEKEE (reference sequence). The CDR3 DNA is TGTGCCAGCAGTCCACTTCCGACCCTCCACTTT. Its protein product is CASSPLPTLHF.

This clonotype came up many times. The chain recombines TRBV7-2 with TRBJ1-1; a weak D match, TRBD1 (6 bases). The CDR3 has 13 residues. Per germline, CDR1 SGHTA and CDR2 FQGNSA. Trimming removed 5 bases at V and 11 bases at J, with 18 bases between. The CDR3 bases are TGTGCCAGCAGCGATCGAGGAAGGGGGTTGGCTTTCTTT. Protein: CASSDRGRGLAFF.

This clonotype showed up many times. The chain employs TRBV7-2 and TRBJ2-7; 13 nucleotides agree with TRBD2. Trimming at V came to 3 bases and at J to 4 bases, leaving 9 bases not matched to a gene. The CDR3 totals 17 residues. Germline V CDR1 and CDR2: SGHTA, FQGNSA. The CDR3, as DNA: TGTGCCAGCAGCTTGGGGGGGGGACTAGCGGGACATTACGAGCAGTACTTC. As protein: CASSLGGGLAGHYEQYF.

This clonotype has a count of ten or more. The V and J genes are TRBV6-1 and TRBJ2-3, with D hard to call. V shed 5 bases and J shed 5 bases, with 20 bases lying between them. The germline gives CDR1 MNHNS, CDR2 SASEGT. The CDR3 is 16 amino acids. CDR3 bases: TGTGCCAGCAGTTATGGCGGCCGACATCGAAAAGATACGCAGTATTTT. Amino acids: CASSYGGRHRKDTQYF.

The DNA of the CDR3 is TGTGCCAGCAGTTTATCAGCAGAGGGCAATCAGCCCCAGCATTTT. It codes for CASSLSAEGNQPQHF. The gene calls are TRBV12-3 or TRBV12-4 and TRBJ1-5; the D is unclear. The V gene lost 2 bases and the J gene lost 2 bases, with 10 bases spanning the gap. The CDR3 consists of 15 residues.

This clonotype has ten or more counts. This chain joins TRBV28 and TRBJ2-7, with D perhaps matching TRBD1 (5 bases). Germline V gene lookup returns CDR1 MDHEN and CDR2 SYDVKM. Deletions cut 0 bases from V and 2 bases from J, with 11 bases between. The CDR3 sequence is 15 residues long. The DNA for the CDR3 is TGTGCCAGCAGTTTATGGAGACAGAGCGCCTACGAGCAGTACTTC. It is translated as CASSLWRQSAYEQYF.

This clonotype was observed at least ten times. V usage is TRBV20-1 and J usage is TRBJ2-7; D might be TRBD1 (6 bases). V dropped 5 bases and J dropped 5 bases, with 16 bases sitting between them. The CDR3 has 13 amino acids. Germline CDR1 and CDR2: DFQATT and SNEGSKA (reference sequence). This chain's CDR3 is CSAGFQGIDEQYF. The CDR3 DNA reads as TGCAGTGCTGGATTTCAGGGGATCGACGAGCAGTACTTC.

The rearrangement uses TRBV7-9 and TRBJ2-7, with TRBD2 matching over 9 bases. This CDR3 has 17 residues. Germline V gene sequence: CDR1 SEHNR, CDR2 FQNEAQ (reference sequence). With V trimmed by 5 bases and J by 2 bases, 13 bases remained unmatched. In DNA, the CDR3 is TGTGCCAGCAGCCACCGGCCGGACGCGGGAGGGCCCTACGAGCAGTACTTC. Its translation: CASSHRPDAGGPYEQYF.

The chain joins TRBV6-5 to TRBJ2-7, with 12 nucleotides matching TRBD2. The V and J ends lost 1 base and 2 bases, in that order; junction bases with no gene match: 0. The CDR3 is 15 residues long. Per the germline V gene, CDR1 is MNHEY and CDR2 is SVGAGI. This CDR3 is CASSYWTSGTYEQYF. The CDR3 DNA reads as TGTGCCAGCAGTTACTGGACTAGCGGGACCTACGAGCAGTACTTC.

This clonotype was seen ten or more times. The chain carries TRBV6-5 and TRBJ2-7; 7 bases match TRBD1. This CDR3 region has 15 residues. The J segment lost 0 bases and the V segment lost 2 bases, leaving 4 bases of the junction unmatched. From germline, CDR1 is MNHEY and CDR2 SVGAGI. The CDR3 bases are TGTGCCAGCAGTTACGGACAGGCAAGCTCCTACGAGCAGTACTTC. It encodes CASSYGQASSYEQYF.